What follows are 25 T cell receptor beta chains derived from one specimen sequenced in a study of beta chain features in type 1 diabetes. All of the isolated RNA was reverse transcribed, so expressed TCRB transcripts were sequenced. Libraries were prepared by immunoSEQ multiplex PCR; TCRdb keeps only in-frame clonotypes and omits some of them. The table records 200,000 to 250,000 clones, roughly two thirds of them present only once. What was sequenced was naive CD4+ T cells from blood. The receptors here all came from a young man in good health.

The chain employs TRBV19 and TRBJ2-1; D gene uncertain. Germline V lookup: CDR1 LNHDA, CDR2 SQIVND (reference sequence). Trimming took 0 bases from V and 0 from J, leaving 6 bases between them. This CDR3 comprises 15 residues. For the CDR3, the DNA is TGTGCCAGTAGTATAGACAGCAGCTCCTACAATGAGCAGTTCTTC. Protein product: CASSIDSSSYNEQFF.

CDR3 sequence (DNA): TGCGCCAGCAGCTTGGTGGCGCAGGGTCCCGGCTACACCTTC. It is translated as CASSLVAQGPGYTF. V is TRBV5-1 and J is TRBJ1-2, with D perhaps matching TRBD1 (5 bases). Germline lookup yields CDR1 SGHRS and CDR2 YFSETQ. Deletions cut 0 bases from V and 8 bases from J, with 14 bases between. This CDR3 comprises 14 residues.

The genes are TRBV30 and TRBJ2-6, with D perhaps matching TRBD1 or TRBD2 (5 bases each). Germline values: CDR1 GTSNPN, CDR2 SVGIG (reference sequence). V lost 2 bases and J lost 0, with 14 bases in between. CDR3 size: 17 residues. The CDR3, as DNA: TGTGCCTGGAGTCGGGGCAGACTCCGCTCTGGGGCCAACGTCCTGACTTTC. As protein: CAWSRGRLRSGANVLTF.

The chain has TRBV14 and TRBJ2-5; TRBD1 agrees at 9 bases. Germline-derived CDR1 and CDR2 are SGHDN and FVKESK. The CDR3 has 18 amino acids. V was clipped by 2 bases and J by 1 base; unmatched bases: 11. The CDR3 protein is CASSQHYFRDRAQETQYF. CDR3 bases: TGTGCCAGCAGCCAACATTATTTCCGGGACAGGGCCCAAGAGACCCAGTACTTC.

This chain uses TRBV14 with TRBJ2-3; 8 nucleotides align to TRBD2. Trimming removed 7 bases from V and 0 bases from J; junction bases left unmatched: 9. Germline V CDR1 and CDR2: SGHDN, FVKESK. CDR3 length: 16 amino acids. CDR3 loop: CASNPRGGRSTDTQYF. The CDR3 DNA sequence: TGTGCCAGCAACCCCCGTGGCGGGAGGAGCACAGATACGCAGTATTTT.

The genes are TRBV13 and TRBJ1-4; D gene uncertain. Germline values: CDR1 PRHDT, CDR2 FYEKMQ (reference sequence). V was shortened by 8 bases and J by 5 bases, with 12 bases between the two germline ends. The CDR3 runs 13 residues. CDR3: CASSRSGNEKLFF. CDR3 nucleotide sequence: TGTGCCAGCTCCAGGTCGGGGAATGAAAAACTGTTTTTT.

The rearrangement joins TRBV13 to TRBJ2-3; D call uncertain. Germline values: CDR1 PRHDT, CDR2 FYEKMQ (reference sequence). Trimming left V 2 bases short and J 2 bases short, with 20 bases between. CDR3 length: 18 residues. CDR3 sequence reads: CASSLRPPTGFDTDTQYF. As DNA, the CDR3 is TGTGCCAGCAGCTTAAGGCCACCTACTGGGTTTGACACAGATACGCAGTATTTT.

This clone was detected a few times. The gene calls are TRBV30 and TRBJ1-1, with a tentative D call TRBD1 (6 bases). The germline V and J ends were trimmed by 4 bases and 5 bases, with 23 bases remaining between them. Germline-derived CDR1 and CDR2 are GTSNPN and SVGIG (reference sequence). This CDR3 is 16 amino acids long. CDR3 sequence reads: CAWTLGAGLWKTEAFF. The CDR3 bases are TGTGCCTGGACTCTGGGGGCAGGGCTTTGGAAAACTGAAGCTTTCTTT. Full variable domain (rest looked up from reference TRBV30 and TRBJ1-1): SQTIHQWPATLVQPVGSPLSLECTVEGTSNPNLYWYRQAAGRGLQLLFYSVGIGQISSEVPQNLSASRPQDRQFILSSKKLLLSDSGFYLCAWTLGAGLWKTEAFFGQGTRLTVV.

This clone was seen a few times. The CDR3 protein is CAWRGEKLFF. In DNA form, the CDR3 reads TGTGCCTGGAGAGGGGAAAAACTGTTTTTT. This chain joins TRBV30 and TRBJ1-4, with D unresolved. The CDR3 contains 10 residues. The V end lost 3 bases, the J end lost 8 bases, and 4 bases lay between the germline ends. Germline CDR1 GTSNPN, CDR2 SVGIG (reference sequence).

This chain joins TRBV29-1 and TRBJ2-2; 10 bases are a match to TRBD1. The V segment lost 3 bases and the J segment 5 bases; nucleotides outside the gene matches: 6. There are 15 residues in the CDR3. The germline V gene has CDR1 SQVTM and CDR2 ANQGSEA. The chain's CDR3 is CSVDRGTGETGELFF. DNA of the CDR3: TGCAGCGTTGACAGAGGGACAGGGGAAACCGGGGAGCTGTTTTTT.

This clone was picked up a small number of times. This rearrangement joins TRBV29-1 to TRBJ1-1; the D is unclear. Germline V gene lookup returns CDR1 SQVTM and CDR2 ANQGSEA. This CDR3 has 12 residues. V lost 3 bases and J 3 bases, leaving 8 bases between the germline ends. This chain's CDR3 is CSVDSRDTEAFF. DNA for the CDR3: TGCAGCGTTGATTCCAGAGACACTGAAGCTTTCTTT.

The chain is built from TRBV30 and TRBJ2-7; D call uncertain. Per the germline V gene, CDR1 is GTSNPN and CDR2 is SVGIG (reference sequence). Trimming left V 3 bases short and J 1 base short, with 7 bases between. CDR3 length: 12 residues. CDR3 bases: TGTGCCTGGAGGGCTTATTCCTACGAGCAGTACTTC. Translating it yields CAWRAYSYEQYF.

This clone was found a few times. This chain connects TRBV15 to TRBJ2-5; TRBD2 aligns across 14 bases. This CDR3 has 16 residues. The germline V gene has CDR1 LNHNV and CDR2 YYDKDF (reference sequence). The J segment lost 5 bases and the V segment lost 5 bases, leaving 7 bases of the junction unmatched. Here the CDR3 reads CATSGQGTSGSETQYF. The CDR3 bases are TGTGCCACCAGCGGACAAGGGACTAGCGGGAGTGAGACCCAGTACTTC. The whole variable domain, remainder taken from reference TRBV15 and TRBJ2-5, is DAMVIQNPRYQVTQFGKPVTLSCSQTLNHNVMYWYQQKSSQAPKLLFHYYDKDFNNEADTPDNFQSRRPNTSFCFLDIRSPGLGDTAMYLCATSGQGTSGSETQYFGPGTRLLVL.

The chain links TRBV2 to TRBJ2-1; 9 positions agree with TRBD1. J was trimmed by 7 bases and V by 5 bases; bases with no gene match: 9. CDR1 SNHLY and CDR2 FYNNEI come from the germline V gene. This CDR3 comprises 15 residues. CDR3: CASSIRTGVRNEQFF. DNA of the CDR3: TGTGCCAGCAGTATTCGGACAGGGGTAAGGAATGAGCAGTTCTTC. Full variable domain (outside the CDR3, taken from reference TRBV2 and TRBJ2-1): EPEVTQTPSHQVTQMGQEVILRCVPISNHLYFYWYRQILGQKVEFLVSFYNNEISEKSEIFDDQFSVERPDGSNFTLKIRSTKLEDSAMYFCASSIRTGVRNEQFFGPGTRLTVL.

This clone was seen once. This chain joins TRBV4-3 and TRBJ2-1; 10 bases fit TRBD2. Trimming at V came to 0 bases and at J to 9 bases, leaving 5 bases not matched to a gene. Germline V gene lookup returns CDR1 LGHNA and CDR2 YSLEER. The CDR3 has 15 residues. The CDR3 sequence is CASSQEASGSFEQFF. The DNA of the CDR3 is TGCGCCAGCAGCCAAGAGGCTAGCGGGAGTTTTGAGCAGTTCTTC.

The rearrangement uses TRBV5-1 and TRBJ2-1; either TRBD1 or TRBD2 may supply D (5 bases each). Between the trimmed V and J ends, which lost 1 base and 5 bases, there was a span of 16 bases. The CDR3 is 16 residues long. CDR1 and CDR2 (germline): SGHRS, YFSETQ. CDR3 region: CASSLTVWDGDNEQFF. The DNA for the CDR3 is TGCGCCAGCAGCTTGACCGTTTGGGACGGAGACAATGAGCAGTTCTTC.

This clone was detected a few times. The rearrangement links TRBV7-9 to TRBJ2-7; TRBD2 agrees at 11 bases. Germline CDR1 reads SEHNR; CDR2 reads FQNEAQ (reference sequence). The CDR3 covers 16 residues. J was trimmed by 2 bases and V by 5 bases; bases with no gene match: 8. CDR3: CASSPSGTSGTYEQYF. The CDR3 DNA reads as TGTGCCAGCAGCCCCTCCGGGACTAGCGGAACCTACGAGCAGTACTTC.

This chain connects TRBV19 to TRBJ2-1, with D perhaps matching TRBD2 (6 bases). The V and J ends lost 4 bases and 3 bases respectively, with 13 bases between them. This CDR3 contains 15 residues. Germline V gene data show CDR1 as LNHDA and CDR2 as SQIVND (reference sequence). The CDR3 coding sequence is TGTGCCAGTAGTACCGATGGGGGGTACTACAATGAGCAGTTCTTC. It yields the protein CASSTDGGYYNEQFF.

This clone was observed a few times. The rearrangement uses TRBV30 and TRBJ2-7, with D maybe TRBD2 (6 bases). The germline CDR1 and CDR2 sequences are GTSNPN and SVGIG (reference sequence). The V end was cut by 5 bases, the J end by 6 bases, with 17 bases between. The length of the CDR3 is 13 residues. DNA for the CDR3: TGTGCCTGGTTGGCCGGGGGAATGGGCGAGCAGTACTTC. Its translation: CAWLAGGMGEQYF.

This clone was seen only once. This chain uses TRBV5-4 with TRBJ2-7, with D uncertain. The germline CDR1 and CDR2 sequences are SGHNT and YYREEE (reference sequence). This CDR3 contains 13 residues. V was shortened by 6 bases and J by 7 bases, with 17 bases between the two germline ends. The CDR3: CASNPVGVEEQYF. The CDR3 DNA reads as TGTGCCAGCAACCCTGTTGGGGTGGAGGAGCAGTACTTC.

This clone occurred a few times. The chain links TRBV4-3 to TRBJ2-3; D is unclear. V gave up 3 bases and J gave up 8 bases, with 15 bases separating them. The CDR3 sequence is 14 residues long. Germline V gene sequence: CDR1 LGHNA, CDR2 YSLEER. DNA for the CDR3: TGCGCCAGCAGCCAGGATCATGGGCTAGGTACGCAGTATTTT. Protein product: CASSQDHGLGTQYF.

This clone was detected a few times. This sequence joins TRBV18 and TRBJ2-3; D gene unclear. The V end lost 0 bases, the J end lost 5 bases, and 6 bases lay between the germline ends. The length of the CDR3 is 13 residues. Germline loops: CDR1 KGHSH, CDR2 LQKENI. The CDR3 is CASSPPSLDTQYF. The CDR3 DNA reads as TGTGCCAGCTCACCACCGAGTCTAGATACGCAGTATTTT. The full variable domain, rest sourced from reference TRBV18 and TRBJ2-3, is NAGVMQNPRHLVRRRGQEARLRCSPMKGHSHVYWYRQLPEEGLKFMVYLQKENIIDESGMPKERFSAEFPKEGPSILRIQQVVRGDSAAYFCASSPPSLDTQYFGPGTRLTVL.

CDR3 amino acids: CASSGSWTVYNEQFF. The DNA of the CDR3 is TGCGCCAGCAGTGGGTCTTGGACAGTCTACAATGAGCAGTTCTTC. The chain combines TRBV10-2 with TRBJ2-1; weak D call: TRBD1 (6 bases). The CDR3 is 15 amino acids. Trimming removed 4 bases from V and 3 bases from J, with 13 bases in between. Germline values: CDR1 WSHSY, CDR2 SAAADI.

V usage is TRBV9 and J usage is TRBJ2-2, with 12 positions matching TRBD2. There are 17 residues in the CDR3. The ends lost 1 base at V and 4 bases at J; junction bases unmatched: 5. Germline lookup yields CDR1 SGDLS and CDR2 YYNGEE. CDR3 DNA sequence: TGTGCCAGCAGCGTACGACTAGCGGGAGCGACCACCGGGGAGCTGTTTTTT. Translated, it gives CASSVRLAGATTGELFF.

The rearrangement links TRBV7-7 to TRBJ2-3, with D possibly TRBD1 on 7 matching bases. Germline loops: CDR1 SSHAT, CDR2 FNYEAQ (reference sequence). Trimming shortened V by 5 bases and J by 4 bases, and 10 bases separated the two germline ends. This CDR3 has 13 residues. The CDR3 here is CASSPRGADTQYF. The CDR3 DNA sequence: TGTGCCAGCAGCCCCAGGGGGGCAGATACGCAGTATTTT. Filled out from reference TRBV7-7 and TRBJ2-3, the complete variable domain reads GAGVSQSPRYKVTKRGQDVTLRCDPISSHATLYWYQQALGQGPEFLTYFNYEAQPDKSGLPSDRFSAERPEGSISTLTIQRTEQRDSAMYRCASSPRGADTQYFGPGTRLTVL.